This TCR beta chain is from a study of blood T cell repertoires in COVID-19 (dated by TCRdb to 2019 to 2021). Regarding the research as a whole: Collaborator samples came from the United States, Italy and Spain and covered acute and convalescent phases of COVID-19. The prospective study material was composed of cDNA or gDNA derived from T cells, B-cell-depleted T cells, or PBMCs. Deeply sampled blood TCRbeta repertoires from subjects exposed to, actively infected with, or recovered from COVID-19 were included in the dataset. The repertoires were released in a freely available public database meant as a resource for research on the immune response to SARS-CoV-2. The samples were drawn from the first 160 participants of the ongoing ImmuneRACE study and from 1,254 subjects provided by 6 global collaborators. A de-identified subject ID, COVID-19 status, age in years and sex were almost always included in the sample metadata. Where available, HLA class I and class II types were obtained from metadata supplied by the sample provider rather than from assay-based typing. Paper-wide results and their limitations: The quantity of clinical and demographic metadata differed by source and by participant and was supplied without curation.

Regarding this clone: It lacks a known antigen. Base-call qualities are not available, and no considerably larger clone is one nucleotide away.

The CDR3 runs 15 residues from the cysteine to the phenylalanine. CDR3 DNA is the only sequence kept; it has 45 bases, read in frame from the first base. CDR1 and CDR2, per the germline V gene, are SGHTA and FQGNSA. The junction carries 18 bases between V and J, which are trimmed by 6 bases and 4 bases respectively. Collaborating institutions collected whole blood in K2EDTA tubes following their own protocols. Collaborator samples were shipped for TCRbeta analysis as frozen whole blood, isolated PBMCs, or DNA extracted from either sample type. TCRbeta CDR3 regions were amplified from genomic DNA by means of the immunoSEQ Assay, a bias-controlled multiplex PCR. Per the original workflow: Within the assay, amplification of reference gene primers was used to estimate how many nucleated cells each sample contained. To quantify the absolute abundance of each unique TCRbeta CDR3 rearrangement, sequence reads were collapsed and filtered. For each sample, productive Simpson clonality was calculated by taking the square root of Simpson's diversity index across productive rearrangements. TCRdb obtained this table from immuneACCESS and retained in-frame rearrangements with V and J assigned. These tables miss some clones; where compared with another copy, unresolved V genes account for less than half of the shortfall, and the remainder is unexplained. D and trimming were read from the DNA, whereas the V and J calls and clone size are those reported in that table. Recorded for this sample are about 230,000 clones; roughly 83% of them occurred a single time. The top ten clones comprise just over 2.5% of the sample.

The source material was peripheral blood. The chain is encoded by TRBV7-2 joined to TRBJ1-1; matching of 6 bases hints at TRBD1 as the D gene. The clonotype originates from a woman aged 70-85 years with active or convalescent COVID-19. The nucleotide sequence reads TGTGCCAGCAGGTACGACAGAGGGGGAAGCACTGAAGCTTTCTTT. Its translation reads: CASRYDRGGSTEAFF.